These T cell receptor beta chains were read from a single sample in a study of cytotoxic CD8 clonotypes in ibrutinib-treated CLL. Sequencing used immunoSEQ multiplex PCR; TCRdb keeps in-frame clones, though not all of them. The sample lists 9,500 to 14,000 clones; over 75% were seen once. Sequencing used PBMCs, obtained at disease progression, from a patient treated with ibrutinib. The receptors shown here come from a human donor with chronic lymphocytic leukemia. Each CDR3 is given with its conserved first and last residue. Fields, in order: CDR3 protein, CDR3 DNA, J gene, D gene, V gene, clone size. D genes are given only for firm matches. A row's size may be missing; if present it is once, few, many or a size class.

cdr3_aa: CASSLVLANTEAFF; cdr3_nt: TGTGCCAGCAGCTTGGTGCTAGCGAACACTGAAGCTTTCTTT; j_call: TRBJ1-1; d_call: .; v_call: TRBV7-9; clone_size: .
cdr3_aa: CASRPTGGGNQPQHF; cdr3_nt: TGTGCCAGCAGACCGACAGGCGGGGGCAATCAGCCCCAGCATTTT; j_call: TRBJ1-5; d_call: .; v_call: TRBV6-5; clone_size: .
cdr3_aa: CASSPGLDGQPQHF; cdr3_nt: TGTGCCAGCAGCCCGGGGCTGGATGGTCAGCCCCAGCATTTT; j_call: TRBJ1-5; d_call: .; v_call: TRBV2; clone_size: .
cdr3_aa: CASSLSQNQPQHF; cdr3_nt: TGTGCCAGCAGCTTGTCCCAGAATCAGCCCCAGCATTTT; j_call: TRBJ1-5; d_call: .; v_call: TRBV5-6; clone_size: .
cdr3_aa: CASSYDRGPDQPQHF; cdr3_nt: TGTGCCAGCAGTTACGACAGGGGGCCCGATCAGCCCCAGCATTTT; j_call: TRBJ1-5; d_call: TRBD1; v_call: TRBV6-5; clone_size: once
cdr3_aa: CASSYLRDRGLRTQYF; cdr3_nt: TGCGCCAGCAGCTATCTCCGGGACAGGGGGCTAAGGACCCAGTACTTC; j_call: TRBJ2-5; d_call: TRBD1; v_call: TRBV10-1; clone_size: .
cdr3_aa: CASGGPEQYF; cdr3_nt: TGTGCCAGCGGGGGGCCCGAGCAGTACTTC; j_call: TRBJ2-7; d_call: .; v_call: TRBV11-2; clone_size: .
cdr3_aa: CASSPSLTGVEQYF; cdr3_nt: TGTGCCAGCAGCCCCTCATTGACAGGAGTCGAGCAGTACTTC; j_call: TRBJ2-7; d_call: .; v_call: TRBV6-5; clone_size: .
cdr3_aa: CASSSGSLADTQYF; cdr3_nt: TGTGCCAGCAGTTCCGGTTCCCTGGCAGATACGCAGTATTTT; j_call: TRBJ2-3; d_call: .; v_call: TRBV28; clone_size: few
cdr3_aa: CASSLTGQASYEQYF; cdr3_nt: TGTGCCAGCAGCTTGACGGGACAGGCGTCCTACGAGCAGTACTTC; j_call: TRBJ2-7; d_call: TRBD1; v_call: TRBV5-5; clone_size: medium-sized
cdr3_aa: CASSPAGGSYEQYF; cdr3_nt: TGCGCCAGCAGCCCGGCAGGGGGCTCCTACGAGCAGTACTTC; j_call: TRBJ2-7; d_call: TRBD1; v_call: TRBV4-1; clone_size: few